A single sample gave rise to the 15 T cell receptor beta chains below, sequenced in a study of beta chain features in type 1 diabetes. cDNA synthesis used the whole RNA isolate, giving expressed TCRB sequences. Here immunoSEQ multiplex PCR was the method, and the copy in TCRdb shows in-frame clones only, minus some. The table shows 680,000 or so clones, with 15% occurring only once. The sequenced material came from naive CD4+ T cells from blood. The receptors stem from a man between 18 and 29 years old in good health.

The sample holds a few counts of this clone. V is TRBV25-1 and J is TRBJ1-4; D unresolved. The CDR3 loop spans 14 amino acids. Trimming took 3 bases from V and 0 from J, leaving 5 bases between them. CDR1 and CDR2 (germline): MGHDK, SYGVNS. DNA of the CDR3: TGTGCCAGCAGTGATGCCACAACTAATGAAAAACTGTTTTTT. Protein: CASSDATTNEKLFF.

The V gene is TRBV4-3, the J gene TRBJ2-2; tentative D call: TRBD1 (6 bases). The germline gives CDR1 LGHNA, CDR2 YSLEER. The CDR3 loop spans 15 amino acids. V lost 1 base, J lost 5 bases, and 11 bases lay in between. CDR3 in DNA: TGCGCCAGCAGCCAAGTTCCAGGGGTTACCGGGGAGCTGTTTTTT. It codes for CASSQVPGVTGELFF.

The J gene is TRBJ2-3, the V gene TRBV18, with D possibly being TRBD1 (6 bases). Germline V gene lookup returns CDR1 KGHSH and CDR2 LQKENI. V was trimmed by 4 bases and J by 2 bases, leaving 13 bases between them. This CDR3 has 15 amino acids. The CDR3 here is CASSRLQGLTDTQYF. CDR3 coding DNA: TGTGCCAGCTCACGCCTACAGGGCCTCACAGATACGCAGTATTTT.

This clone was seen ten or more times. Other DNA sequences in the sample encode the same CDR3. The chain has TRBV6-6 and TRBJ1-1; no clear D. V was shortened by 2 bases and J by 3 bases, with 1 base between the two germline ends. The CDR3 contains 11 residues. Germline CDR1 and CDR2: MNHNY and SVGAGI (reference sequence). In DNA, the CDR3 is TGTGCCAGCAGTTACGACACTGAAGCTTTCTTT. Translated, it gives CASSYDTEAFF.

The CDR3 here is CASSLLGSGTPYGYTF. CDR3 coding DNA: TGTGCCAGCAGTTTATTGGGCTCGGGCACTCCCTATGGCTACACCTTC. V is TRBV27 and J is TRBJ1-2; no firm D call. V was pared by 1 base and J by 4 bases, with 16 bases between. CDR1 and CDR2 (germline): MNHEY, SMNVEV (reference sequence). The CDR3 totals 16 residues.

This clone was detected only a few times. The chain couples TRBV7-2 to TRBJ2-6; the D is unclear. The CDR3 runs 16 residues. V lost 1 base to trimming and J lost 4 bases, with 11 bases between them. The germline CDR1 and CDR2 sequences are SGHTA and FQGNSA. The CDR3 DNA reads TGTGCCAGCAGCTTAGGTGTGGGAATCGGGGCCAACGTCCTGACTTTC. It yields the protein CASSLGVGIGANVLTF.

This chain joins TRBV5-1 and TRBJ1-2, with D possibly matching TRBD1 (5 bases). This CDR3 spans 12 amino acids. V gave up 5 bases and J gave up 8 bases, with 13 bases separating them. Germline assignment: CDR1 SGHRS and CDR2 YFSETQ. The DNA of the CDR3 is TGCGCCAGCAGTACCGGACACGCCGGCTACACCTTC. It codes for CASSTGHAGYTF.

The chain has TRBV19 and TRBJ1-2, with 8 bases aligning to TRBD1. The CDR3 has 14 amino acids. The J segment lost 2 bases and the V segment lost 4 bases, leaving 3 bases of the junction unmatched. Per the germline V gene, CDR1 is LNHDA and CDR2 is SQIVND (reference sequence). The CDR3 protein is CASSTRQGNYGYTF. The CDR3 nucleotides are TGTGCCAGTAGTACAAGACAGGGGAACTATGGCTACACCTTC. Complete variable domain (other parts from reference TRBV19 and TRBJ1-2): DGGITQSPKYLFRKEGQNVTLSCEQNLNHDAMYWYRQDPGQGLRLIYYSQIVNDFQKGDIAEGYSVSREKKESFPLTVTSAQKNPTAFYLCASSTRQGNYGYTFGSGTRLTVV.

The J gene is TRBJ1-5, the V gene TRBV2, with a tentative D call TRBD1 (5 bases). Germline V gene data show CDR1 as SNHLY and CDR2 as FYNNEI. This CDR3 has 14 residues. V lost 3 bases and J lost 6, with 12 bases in between. The DNA of the CDR3 is TGTGCCAGCAGTGACGTTCGGGGGGTTCAGCCCCAGCATTTT. As protein: CASSDVRGVQPQHF.

There are a few counts of this clone. DNA for the CDR3: TGCAGCGTTGAAGGGTATAGGAAGGCCAGGGCATACAATGAGCAGTTCTTC. Its protein is CSVEGYRKARAYNEQFF. This chain joins TRBV29-1 and TRBJ2-1; D perhaps matches TRBD1 (5 bases). The V gene's germline CDR1 is SQVTM and CDR2 ANQGSEA. The V end was cut by 1 base, the J end by 4 bases, with 20 bases between. This CDR3 has 17 residues.

This clone was seen a few times. The chain employs TRBV6-5 and TRBJ1-1; D might be TRBD1 (5 bases). The CDR3 loop spans 13 amino acids. Trimming left V 2 bases short and J 1 base short, with 5 bases between. Germline V lookup: CDR1 MNHEY, CDR2 SVGAGI. The CDR3 reads CASSYQGNTEAFF. The CDR3 DNA reads as TGTGCCAGCAGTTACCAGGGGAACACTGAAGCTTTCTTT.

The CDR3 nucleotides read TGTGCCAGCAGCGGGGAGAGGTATGGCTACACCTTC. Amino acids: CASSGERYGYTF. The chain joins TRBV2 to TRBJ1-2; no clear D gene. V was pared by 6 bases and J by 5 bases, with 10 bases between. Germline loops: CDR1 SNHLY, CDR2 FYNNEI. The CDR3 loop spans 12 amino acids.

This clone was seen a handful of times. V gene TRBV5-4 combines with J gene TRBJ2-6; D call uncertain. Per the germline V gene, CDR1 is SGHNT and CDR2 is YYREEE (reference sequence). This CDR3 is 15 amino acids long. V dropped 1 base and J dropped 0 bases, with 5 bases sitting between them. The CDR3 here is CASSLKGSGANVLTF. DNA of the CDR3: TGTGCCAGCAGCTTGAAGGGCTCTGGGGCCAACGTCCTGACTTTC.

This clone showed up just a few times. V is TRBV19 and J is TRBJ1-5; 9 bases line up with TRBD1. The germline CDR1 and CDR2 sequences are LNHDA and SQIVND (reference sequence). This CDR3 comprises 16 residues. The V segment lost 7 bases and the J segment 6 bases; nucleotides outside the gene matches: 13. The CDR3 loop reads CASTRSGTGSSQPQHF. The CDR3 bases are TGTGCCAGTACTAGATCCGGGACAGGGAGCTCTCAGCCCCAGCATTTT.

This clone was counted only a few times. The chain is built from TRBV4-1 and TRBJ2-5; 8 bases agree with TRBD2. Germline V gives CDR1 MGHRA, CDR2 YSYEKL. The CDR3 length is 16 residues. Losses at the gene ends were 1 base for V and 4 bases for J; bases not matched to a gene: 8. CDR3 residues: CASSQGFGGRRETQYF. CDR3 DNA: TGCGCCAGCAGCCAAGGGTTCGGCGGGAGGAGAGAGACCCAGTACTTC.